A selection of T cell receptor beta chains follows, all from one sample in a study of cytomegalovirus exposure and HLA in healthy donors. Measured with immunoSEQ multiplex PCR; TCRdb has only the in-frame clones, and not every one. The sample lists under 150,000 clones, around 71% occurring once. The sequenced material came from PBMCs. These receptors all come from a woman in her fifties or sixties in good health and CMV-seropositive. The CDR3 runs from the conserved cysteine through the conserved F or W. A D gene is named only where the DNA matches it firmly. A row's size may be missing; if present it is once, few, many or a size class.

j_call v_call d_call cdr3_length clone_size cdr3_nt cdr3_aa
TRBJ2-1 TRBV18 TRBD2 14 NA TGTGCCAGCTTTTTGGGACTAGCTAACAATGAGCAGTTCTTC CASFLGLANNEQFF
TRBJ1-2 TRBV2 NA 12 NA TGTGCCAGCAGTGAGCGGGGTAGTGGCTACACCTTC CASSERGSGYTF
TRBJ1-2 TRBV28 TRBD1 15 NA TGTGCCAGCACCCTCCCGGGACAGGGGGTAGGTGGCTACACCTTC CASTLPGQGVGGYTF
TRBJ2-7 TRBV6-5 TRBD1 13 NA TGTGCCAGCGCTGCCGGGACAGTCTACGAGCAGTACTTC CASAAGTVYEQYF
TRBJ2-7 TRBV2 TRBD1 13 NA TGTGCCAGGGAGGGACAGGGGGTCGGCGAGCAGTACTTC CAREGQGVGEQYF
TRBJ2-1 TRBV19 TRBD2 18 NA TGTGCCAGTAGTTGGGGGACTAGCGGGGCCAGCGCCTACAATGAGCAGTTCTTC CASSWGTSGASAYNEQFF
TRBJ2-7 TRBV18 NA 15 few TGTGCCAGCTCACCATTGACCTCGGGCTCCTACGAGCAGTACTTC CASSPLTSGSYEQYF
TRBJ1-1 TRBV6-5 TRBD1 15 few TGTGCCAGCAGTCGTCCTCGACAGGGCGGCACTGAAGCTTTCTTT CASSRPRQGGTEAFF
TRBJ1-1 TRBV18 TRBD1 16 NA TGTGCCAGCTCACCCCCGGGACAGGGGATGAACACTGAAGCTTTCTTT CASSPPGQGMNTEAFF
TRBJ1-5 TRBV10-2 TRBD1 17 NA TGCGCCAGCAGTGAGTCCGGGTCAGGGGGCCTCAATCAGCCCCAGCATTTT CASSESGSGGLNQPQHF
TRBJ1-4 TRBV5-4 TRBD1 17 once TGTGCCAGCAGCTTGGGAGTAGGGGGCATAACTAATGAAAAACTGTTTTTT CASSLGVGGITNEKLFF
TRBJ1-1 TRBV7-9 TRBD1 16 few TGTGCCAGCAGCCTCCAAGTAACAGGGGCCGCGTTTCGAGCTTTCTTT CASSLQVTGAAFRAFF
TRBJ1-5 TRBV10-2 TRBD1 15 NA TGCGCCAGCACCGGGACAGGGGGCAACAATCAGCCCCAGCATTTT CASTGTGGNNQPQHF
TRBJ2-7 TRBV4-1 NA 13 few TGCGCCAGCAGCCGGGTGGGGGACAACGAGCAGTACTTC CASSRVGDNEQYF
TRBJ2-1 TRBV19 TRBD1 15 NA TGTGCCAGTAGTATAGATCGGGACAGGAGGAATGAGCAGTTCTTC CASSIDRDRRNEQFF
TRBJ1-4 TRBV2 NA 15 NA TGTGCCAGCATCCTTCAGAGGACAGTTAATGAAAAACTGTTTTTT CASILQRTVNEKLFF
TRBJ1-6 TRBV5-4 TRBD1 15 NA TGTGCCAGCAGCCCTCTACAGGGGGCAGGTTCACCCCTCCACTTT CASSPLQGAGSPLHF
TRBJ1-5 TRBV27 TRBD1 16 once TGTGCCAGCAGTTTGGACAGGGGGAGTAGCAATCAGCCCCAGCATTTT CASSLDRGSSNQPQHF
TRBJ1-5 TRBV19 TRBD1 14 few TGTGCCAGCACCTATGGGACAGGGGTTCAGCCCCAGCATTTT CASTYGTGVQPQHF
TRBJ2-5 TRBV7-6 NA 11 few TGTGCCAGCGCGAGTAGAGAGACCCAGTACTTC CASASRETQYF
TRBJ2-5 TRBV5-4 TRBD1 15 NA TGTGCCAGCAGCGGCCCGGACAGGGGCCAAGAGACCCAGTACTTC CASSGPDRGQETQYF
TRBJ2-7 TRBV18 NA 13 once TGTGCCAGCTCACCAGAGGGTGTCTACGAGCAGTACTTC CASSPEGVYEQYF
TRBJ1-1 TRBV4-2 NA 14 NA TGTGCCAGCAGCCAACCAGGGGTGAACACTGAAGCTTTCTTT CASSQPGVNTEAFF
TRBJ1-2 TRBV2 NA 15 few TGTGCCAGCAGTGAGGGATTCGAAAGGAGGCTGGGCTACACCTTC CASSEGFERRLGYTF
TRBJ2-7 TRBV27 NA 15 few TGTGCCAGCAGATCCTCCGAGACAGGAGCCTACGAGCAGTACTTC CASRSSETGAYEQYF
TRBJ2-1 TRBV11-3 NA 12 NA TGTGCCAGCAGCTTAGATGTCGGGGTCCAGTTCTTC CASSLDVGVQFF
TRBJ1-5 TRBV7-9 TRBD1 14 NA TGTTCCAGCAGCGGACAGGTTAGCAATCAGCCCCAGCATTTT CSSSGQVSNQPQHF
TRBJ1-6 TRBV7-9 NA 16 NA TGTGCCAGCAGCCTGGAAACGGGACTCTGGGATTCACCCCTCCACTTT CASSLETGLWDSPLHF
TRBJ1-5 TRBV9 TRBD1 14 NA TGTGCCAGCAGCGTAGGACAGGGAACTCAGCCCCAGCATTTT CASSVGQGTQPQHF
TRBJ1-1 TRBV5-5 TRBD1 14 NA TGTGCCAGCAGGCCTACAGGGGGCCACACTGAAGCTTTCTTT CASRPTGGHTEAFF
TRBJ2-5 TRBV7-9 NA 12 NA TGTGCCAGCAGCCGGACAGATGAGACCCAGTACTTC CASSRTDETQYF
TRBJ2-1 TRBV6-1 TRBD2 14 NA TGTGCCAGCAGAATAGCGGGGGGCCACCCTGAGCAGTTCTTC CASRIAGGHPEQFF
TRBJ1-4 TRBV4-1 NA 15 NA TGCGCCAGCAGCCTACCCGACAGCTCTAATGAAAAACTGTTTTTT CASSLPDSSNEKLFF
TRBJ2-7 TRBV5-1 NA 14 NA TGCGCCAGCAGCTTGTTGGGCAACTCCTACGAGCAGTACTTC CASSLLGNSYEQYF
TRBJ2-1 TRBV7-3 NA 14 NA TGTGCCAGCAGCGATGGGAGCCACGTCAATGAGCAGTTCTTC CASSDGSHVNEQFF
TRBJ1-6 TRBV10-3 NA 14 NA TGTGCCAGCGGGGGGGGATCCTATAATTCACCCCTCCACTTT CASGGGSYNSPLHF
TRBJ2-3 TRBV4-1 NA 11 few TGCGCCAGCAGCCTAGCGGATACGCAGTATTTT CASSLADTQYF
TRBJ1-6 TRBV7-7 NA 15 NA TGTGCCAGCAGCTTAGGTCAGGGAATCAATTCACCCCTCCACTTT CASSLGQGINSPLHF
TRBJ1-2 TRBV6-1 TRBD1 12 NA TGTGCCAGCAGCAGACAGGGGGGTGGCTACACCTTC CASSRQGGGYTF
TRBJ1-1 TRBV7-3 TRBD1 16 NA TGTGCCAGCAGCGAGGGGACAGGCTACATGAACACTGAAGCTTTCTTT CASSEGTGYMNTEAFF
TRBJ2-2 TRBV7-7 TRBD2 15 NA TGTGCTAGCGGAGAGCGGGGGGCTAACACCGGGGAGCTGTTTTTT CASGERGANTGELFF